The 17 T cell receptor beta chains reported below all come from one sample, sequenced in a study of blood T cells in healthy people across ages. Primers used in a second PCR of about 6 to 12 cycles were a sample-barcoded 5' primer and a J-beta primer mix. TCRdb reanalysed the 5' RACE reads using MiXCR and keeps one entry per CDR3 protein. There are approximately 810,000 distinct CDR3 sequences in the sample; around 30% occur only once, and approximately 15% lies in the top ten. The sequencing sample was made of blood. These TCRs come from a woman older than 75 in good health.

Concerning this clonotype: With a much larger clone just one base away, this may be a read error. V is TRBV28 and J is TRBJ2-1, with unresolved D. Germline values: CDR1 MDHEN, CDR2 SYDVKM. The CDR3 is made up of 13 amino acids. The germline V and J ends were trimmed by 3 bases and 2 bases, with 5 bases remaining between them. The CDR3 DNA reads as TGTGCCAGCAGTTTTCGCCCCTACAATGAGCAGTTCTTC. Translation gives CASSFRPYNEQFF.

This clonotype was found a few times. The chain carries TRBV7-2 and TRBJ1-4, with 10 bases lining up with TRBD1. The CDR3 is made up of 17 amino acids. CDR1 is SGHTA and CDR2 is FQGNSA in the germline V gene. V trimming: 1 base; J trimming: 16 bases; junction bases outside the gene matches: 18. CDR3 protein: CASSLGGGGQGLHSTFF. CDR3 nucleotides: TGTGCCAGCAGCTTAGGGGGAGGGGGACAGGGGCTCCACTCTACGTTTTTT.

Only a few counts were recorded for this clonotype. A read error may explain this, as a much larger clone is one base away. The chain joins TRBV6-2 or TRBV6-3 to TRBJ2-7; possibly TRBD1 or TRBD2 for D (5 bases each). The CDR3 runs to 11 residues. The V gene's germline CDR1 is MNHEY and CDR2 SVGEGT. Trimming took off 6 bases at V and 12 bases at J, with 15 bases between the two ends. The CDR3 reads CASRQGETRYF. In nucleotides, the CDR3 is TGTGCCAGCAGGCAGGGAGAGACCCGGTACTTC.

This clonotype was recorded at least ten times. An end of the junction differs from the germline gene, which may be a read error. The V and J genes are TRBV5-1 and TRBJ2-6; tentative D call: TRBD2 (5 bases). The CDR3 loop spans 14 amino acids. Germline CDR1 SGHRS, CDR2 YFSETQ. Here the CDR3 reads CASSLEGGANVLTF. As DNA, the CDR3 is TGTGCCAGCAGTTTAGAGGGTGGGGCCAACGTCCTGACTTTC.

There are many counts of this clonotype. The rearrangement joins TRBV6-2 or TRBV6-3 to TRBJ2-7, with 9 bases fitting TRBD2. The CDR3 extends over 14 amino acids. Losses at the gene ends were 5 bases for V and 3 bases for J; bases not matched to a gene: 5. CDR1 is MNHEY and CDR2 is SVGEGT in the germline V gene. Here the CDR3 reads CASSGQAGGYEQYF. The CDR3 DNA follows: TGTGCCAGCAGTGGACAAGCGGGAGGCTACGAGCAGTACTTC.

Remarks on this clonotype: This may come from a read error, since a much larger clone is one base off. V is TRBV7-2 and J is TRBJ2-7; D is possibly TRBD1 (6 bases). The CDR3 loop spans 14 amino acids. Per germline, CDR1 SGHTA and CDR2 FQGNSA. Here the CDR3 reads CAGSLGGFYNEQYF. The CDR3, as DNA: TGTGCCGGCAGCTTAGGGGGTTTCTACAATGAGCAGTACTTC.

In this sample, this clonotype turned up a few times. The genes are TRBV3-1 and TRBJ2-1; 10 bases line up with TRBD1. Germline lookup yields CDR1 LGHDT and CDR2 YNNKEL (reference sequence). This CDR3 contains 18 residues. With 8 bases clipped from V and 8 bases from J, the junction kept 21 bases outside the gene matches. CDR3 sequence (DNA): TGTGCCAGCCACGCCCTTACAACCGGGACAGGGGATTTGGATGAGCAGTTCTTC. Amino acid sequence: CASHALTTGTGDLDEQFF.

This clonotype has only a few counts. The J gene is TRBJ1-5, the V gene TRBV27; D possibly corresponds to TRBD1 (5 bases). With 6 bases removed from V and 4 bases from J, the gap between germline ends came to 13 bases. This CDR3 comprises 14 residues. The germline V gene has CDR1 MNHEY and CDR2 SMNVEV (reference sequence). CDR3 bases: TGTGCCAGCAGGGGACTTGAGGCTAATCAGCCCCAGCATTTT. Amino acids: CASRGLEANQPQHF.

Worth noting for this clonotype: A much larger clone is a single base away; this may be a read error. This chain joins TRBV11-2 and TRBJ2-3; the D gene could be TRBD1 or TRBD2 (5 bases each). This CDR3 has 18 amino acids. Germline CDR1 reads SGHAT; CDR2 reads FQNNGV. Trimming shortened V by 2 bases and J by 5 bases, and 23 bases separated the two germline ends. This CDR3 reads CASSLYPWQGEYIDTQYF. CDR3 DNA: TGTGCCAGCAGCTTATACCCCTGGCAGGGAGAGTACATAGATACGCAGTATTTT.

This clonotype was counted only a few times. This chain's CDR3 is CASSSFSGVSTDVQYF. DNA of the CDR3: TGTGCCAGCAGCTCGTTTAGCGGGGTAAGCACAGATGTGCAGTATTTT. This sequence joins TRBV12-3 or TRBV12-4 and TRBJ2-3; 8 bases agree with TRBD2. The CDR3 extends over 16 amino acids. V was clipped by 6 bases and J by 11 bases; unmatched bases: 19.

This clonotype was observed at least ten times. The chain combines TRBV7-2 with TRBJ1-5; 7 bases fit TRBD1. Unmatched junction bases numbered 7, after V lost 5 bases and J lost 3 bases. Germline V gene lookup returns CDR1 SGHTA and CDR2 FQGNSA. CDR3 length: 15 residues. The CDR3 DNA reads as TGTGCCAGCAGCCCCCGGGACAGTCCCAATCAGCCCCAGCATTTT. Protein sequence: CASSPRDSPNQPQHF.

This clonotype showed up just once. The junction differs from germline at one of its ends, possibly a read error. The J gene is TRBJ1-1, the V gene TRBV29-1, with D perhaps TRBD1 (5 bases). CDR1 is SQVTM and CDR2 is ANQGSEA in the germline V gene. This CDR3 has 14 amino acids. The CDR3 reads CSVGVRGANTKAFF. DNA for the CDR3: TGCAGCGTTGGGGTTCGAGGGGCAAACACTAAAGCTTTCTTT.

This clonotype showed up many times. V usage is TRBV7-2 and J usage is TRBJ1-6; tentative D call: TRBD1 (6 bases). V was trimmed by 4 bases and J by 6 bases, leaving 16 bases between them. Germline assignment: CDR1 SGHTA and CDR2 FQGNSA. CDR3 length equals 16 residues. The DNA for the CDR3 is TGTGCCAGCAGCTCCAGGGGTCGGGTTGGTAATTCACCCCTCCACTTT. It translates to CASSSRGRVGNSPLHF.

This clonotype has a count of ten or more. This chain connects TRBV20-1 to TRBJ2-3, with 7 bases fitting TRBD1. CDR1 DFQATT and CDR2 SNEGSKA come from the germline V gene (reference sequence). Losses at the gene ends were 3 bases for V and 2 bases for J; bases not matched to a gene: 5. The CDR3 spans 14 residues. The CDR3 here is CSARKGANTDTQYF. In DNA form, the CDR3 reads TGCAGTGCTAGGAAGGGGGCTAACACAGATACGCAGTATTTT.

The rearrangement uses TRBV27 and TRBJ2-1; perhaps TRBD2 as D (5 bases). The CDR3 spans 14 residues. The V end was cut by 5 bases, the J end by 9 bases, with 17 bases between. Per the germline V gene, CDR1 is MNHEY and CDR2 is SMNVEV (reference sequence). The CDR3 protein is CASSPRGVLAEQFF. Here the CDR3 DNA reads TGTGCCAGCAGTCCCCGGGGAGTTCTGGCTGAGCAGTTCTTC.

This sequence joins TRBV11-3 and TRBJ2-1; no clear D gene. The V end lost 0 bases, the J end lost 3 bases, and 12 bases lay between the germline ends. Germline lookup yields CDR1 SGHNT and CDR2 YENEEA. This CDR3 is 16 amino acids long. This CDR3 reads CASSLEGTVGYNEQFF. The CDR3 DNA follows: TGTGCCAGCAGCTTAGAAGGAACGGTAGGCTACAATGAGCAGTTCTTC.

This clonotype was seen repeatedly, ten times or more. This chain joins TRBV28 and TRBJ2-3, with D perhaps being TRBD1 or TRBD2 (6 bases each). The CDR3 runs 15 residues. V shed 7 bases and J shed 2 bases, with 16 bases lying between them. Per the germline V gene, CDR1 is MDHEN and CDR2 is SYDVKM. The CDR3: CASIPRGGFTDTQYF. In DNA, the CDR3 is TGTGCCAGCATCCCCCGAGGGGGGTTCACAGATACGCAGTATTTT. The entire variable domain, with the rest obtained from reference TRBV28 and TRBJ2-3, is as follows: DVKVTQSSRYLVKRTGEKVFLECVQDMDHENMFWYRQDPGLGLRLIYFSYDVKMKEKGDIPEGYSVSREKKERFSLILESASTNQTSMYLCASIPRGGFTDTQYFGPGTRLTVL.